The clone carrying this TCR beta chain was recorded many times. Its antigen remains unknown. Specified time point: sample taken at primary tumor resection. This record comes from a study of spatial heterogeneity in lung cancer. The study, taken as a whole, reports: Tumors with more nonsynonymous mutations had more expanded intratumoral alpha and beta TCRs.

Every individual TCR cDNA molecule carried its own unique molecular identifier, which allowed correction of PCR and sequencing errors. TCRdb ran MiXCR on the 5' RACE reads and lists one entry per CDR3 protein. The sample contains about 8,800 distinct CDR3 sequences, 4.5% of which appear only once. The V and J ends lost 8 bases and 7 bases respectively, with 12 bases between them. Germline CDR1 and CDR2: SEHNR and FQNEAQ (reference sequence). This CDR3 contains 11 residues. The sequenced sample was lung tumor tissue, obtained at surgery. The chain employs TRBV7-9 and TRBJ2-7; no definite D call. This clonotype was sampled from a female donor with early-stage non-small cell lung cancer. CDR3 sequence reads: CASGVAAEQYF. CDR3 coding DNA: TGTGCCAGCGGGGTAGCTGCTGAGCAGTACTTC.